A single TCR beta chain is shown here with its context. The target antigen is unknown. The data stem from a study of post-analysis software for immune sequencing data. Study at large: Disease courses included relapsing-remitting, secondary progressive and progressive-relapsing multiple sclerosis. Study-wide results and caveats: Multiple sclerosis was associated with a significant reduction in normalized Chao1 diversity relative to controls. Included in a set of 5 or 6 TRBV segments more frequent in patients than controls were TRBV5-6, TRBV5-1 and TRBV20-1.

Trimming shortened V by 0 bases and J by 3 bases, and 12 bases separated the two germline ends. Germline V lookup: CDR1 SGDLS, CDR2 YYNGEE. This CDR3 contains 15 residues. Unique molecular identifiers were present in the TCR beta cDNA libraries. Each CDR3 protein is one row after TCRdb ran MiXCR on the PCR reads. The sample gives around 710,000 distinct CDR3 sequences, about 43% of which show up once; 4.9% is in the top ten. Sequenced input: blood. The V and J genes are TRBV9 and TRBJ1-1, with D perhaps TRBD1 (5 bases). The clonotype originates from a girl aged 10-17 years with multiple sclerosis. CDR3 sequence reads: CASSVEGRVDTEAFF. CDR3 DNA sequence: TGTGCCAGCAGCGTAGAGGGCAGGGTGGACACTGAAGCTTTCTTT.